Reported below is one T cell receptor beta chain. Its antigen remains unidentified. Additional DNA sequences in this sample encode the identical CDR3. This CDR3 is 16 amino acids long. CDR1 and CDR2 from the germline V gene are MDHEN and SYDVKM. J gave up 0 bases and V 4 bases, and 3 bases lay outside the gene matches. This sample is drawn from a study of T cell responses to AZD1222 COVID-19 vaccine. Study information: Researchers grouped second doses given at about 4 or about 12 weeks into one pool. Study-level points and caveats: Close to half of all spike-specific TCRs reportedly target regions of the variants that are unmutated. Baseline seropositives among AZD1222 recipients totaled only 5 to 7.

The repertoire was sequenced with immunoSEQ multiplex PCR; TCRdb's copy has only in-frame clones and lacks some. Altogether 150,000 to 200,000 clones are present, roughly nine tenths being singletons, with the ten largest covering 1.5% to 2%. The chain couples TRBV28 to TRBJ2-6; 7 bases align to TRBD1. Material: peripheral blood, obtained on day 0 of AZD1222 vaccination. The clonotype originates from an adult in good health. Here the CDR3 DNA reads TGTGCCAGCAGTTCAGGGGGAGCCTCTGGGGCCAACGTCCTGACTTTC. Its translation: CASSSGGASGANVLTF.